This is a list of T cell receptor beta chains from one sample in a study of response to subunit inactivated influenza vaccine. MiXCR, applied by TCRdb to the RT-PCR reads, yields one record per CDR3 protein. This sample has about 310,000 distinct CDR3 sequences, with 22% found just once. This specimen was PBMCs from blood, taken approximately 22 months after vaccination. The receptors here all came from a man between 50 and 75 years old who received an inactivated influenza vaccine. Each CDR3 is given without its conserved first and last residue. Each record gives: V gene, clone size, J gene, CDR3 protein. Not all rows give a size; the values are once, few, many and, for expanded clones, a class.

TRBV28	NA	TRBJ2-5	ASSLQLALGKETQY
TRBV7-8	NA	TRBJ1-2	ASSQVAAGADGYT
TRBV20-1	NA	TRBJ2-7	SAIPRSPSGSQYEQY
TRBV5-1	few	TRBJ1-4	ASSPQGPEKLF
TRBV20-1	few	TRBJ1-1	SASDGIRRVNTEAF
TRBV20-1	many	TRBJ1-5	SARDRGGSNQPQH
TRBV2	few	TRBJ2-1	ASSDGSLRLRVF
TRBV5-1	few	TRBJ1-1	ASSFIRGEAF
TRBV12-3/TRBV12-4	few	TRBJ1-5	ASSLSYGTGDQPQH
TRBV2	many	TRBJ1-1	APRGRVYTEAF
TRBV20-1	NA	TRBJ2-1	SAKAGGPGRSEQF
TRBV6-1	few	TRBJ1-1	ASSELSWENTEAF
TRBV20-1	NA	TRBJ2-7	SARVARRNYEQY
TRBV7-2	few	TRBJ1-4	ASSPGFGRPNEKLF
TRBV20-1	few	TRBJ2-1	SAIDPGLGIYNEQF
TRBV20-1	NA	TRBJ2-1	SARGQGAKGQF
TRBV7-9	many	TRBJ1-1	AVGGSEAF
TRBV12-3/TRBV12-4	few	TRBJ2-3	ASSLVRGGDTQY
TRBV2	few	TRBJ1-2	ARENRDAPSGYT
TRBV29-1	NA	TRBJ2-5	SVEDGAKGTQY
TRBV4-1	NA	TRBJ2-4	ASSQGGARAKNIQY
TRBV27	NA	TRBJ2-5	ASSLMAGARVETQY
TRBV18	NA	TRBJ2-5	ASSPLLTASSQRSRETQY
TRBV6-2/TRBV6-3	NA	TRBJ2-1	ASSPAYEQF
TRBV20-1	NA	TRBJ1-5	SARADGHQPQH
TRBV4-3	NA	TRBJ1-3	ASSQVGGSGNTIY
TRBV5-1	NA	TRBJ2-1	ASSLADREQF
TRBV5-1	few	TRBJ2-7	ASSLDVGRGIPEQY
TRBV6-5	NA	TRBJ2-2	ASSYSRRLGLNTGELF
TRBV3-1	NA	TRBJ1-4	ASSQDRAGRGPGKLF
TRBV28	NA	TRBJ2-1	ASSFLSRGQDYNEQF
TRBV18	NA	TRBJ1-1	ASSGRQGNTEAF
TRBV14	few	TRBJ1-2	ASSQVPGAYT
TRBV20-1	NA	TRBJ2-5	SASVTSGHRSKLETQY
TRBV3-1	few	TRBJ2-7	ASSQMRHEQY
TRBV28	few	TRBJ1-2	ASSSPLSYGGDNYGYT
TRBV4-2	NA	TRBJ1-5	ASSQGGANDQPQH
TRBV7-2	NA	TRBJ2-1	ASRLNYNEQF
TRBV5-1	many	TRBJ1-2	ASSPTENYGYT
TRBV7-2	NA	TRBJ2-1	ASSLDTDNEQF
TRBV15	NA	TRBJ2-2	ATSRGPPRTGPNTGELF
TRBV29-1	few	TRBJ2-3	SVAMGLAEGTQY
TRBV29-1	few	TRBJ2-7	SGKVLTSGRIYEQY
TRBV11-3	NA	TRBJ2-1	ASAEGPQDEQF
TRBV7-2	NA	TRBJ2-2	ASSPGTGASGELF
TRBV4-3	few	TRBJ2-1	ASSQGGSLPNEQF
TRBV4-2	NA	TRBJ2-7	ASSQSGTGGHEQY
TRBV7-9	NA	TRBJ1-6	ASSRTNDSPLH
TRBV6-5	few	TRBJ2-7	ASSYSGFGQTLSYEQY
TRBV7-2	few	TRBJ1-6	ASSLGGTSSPLH
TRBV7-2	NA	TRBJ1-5	ASSPEGGLGQPQH
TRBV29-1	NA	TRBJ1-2	SARPVKDTLPGGYT
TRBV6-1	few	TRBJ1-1	ASRQTLLNTEAF
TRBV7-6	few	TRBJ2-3	ASSNRGFPEDTQY
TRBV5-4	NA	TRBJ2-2	ASSLAGTGLLVANTGELF
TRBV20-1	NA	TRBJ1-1	SAPWRGRGTEAF
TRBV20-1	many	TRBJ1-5	SHGQGDQPQH
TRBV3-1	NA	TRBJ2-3	ASSHVGSYTDTQY
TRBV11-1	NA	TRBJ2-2	ASSSRLTGELF
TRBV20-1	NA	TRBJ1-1	SARASGQGGTEAF